The 26 T cell receptor beta chains in this list originate from one sample, sequenced in a study of PD-1 blockade in classical Hodgkin lymphoma (dated by TCRdb to between 2020 and 2021). The sample's time point, from its label and the paper: cycle 4 day 1 (C4D1), after 6 weeks of nivolumab. Every trial patient had relapsed after autologous stem cell transplantation, and cohorts A, B and C differed in prior brentuximab vedotin exposure. Libraries were prepared through the immunoSEQ multiplex PCR assay. TCRdb took this table from immuneACCESS and kept in-frame rearrangements with V and J called. Such tables lack part of the clones; where checked against another copy, unresolved V genes explain under half of the gap, and the rest is unexplained. The sample table lists 100,000 or so clones, about nine tenths of them with a count of one. Roughly 19% of the sample rests with the top ten. This specimen consisted of peripheral blood mononuclear cells (PBMCs), obtained before the fourth cycle of nivolumab. These receptors all stem from a human donor with classical Hodgkin lymphoma.

The rearrangement uses TRBV30 and TRBJ2-3; 9 nucleotides align to TRBD2. Germline assignment: CDR1 GTSNPN and CDR2 SVGIG (reference sequence). CDR3 length equals 15 residues. The V segment lost 0 bases and the J segment 2 bases; nucleotides outside the gene matches: 3. The DNA of the CDR3 is TGTGCCTGGAGTGTACCTAGCGGGAACACAGATACGCAGTATTTT. This encodes CAWSVPSGNTDTQYF.

The chain carries TRBV2 and TRBJ2-7, with no clear D. Germline CDR1 and CDR2: SNHLY and FYNNEI. The V end lost 5 bases, the J end lost 5 bases, and 16 bases lay between the germline ends. There are 14 residues in the CDR3. The CDR3: CASSPGVQYHEQYF. The CDR3, as DNA: TGTGCCAGCAGTCCCGGCGTACAGTACCACGAGCAGTACTTC. Full variable domain (outside the CDR3, taken from reference TRBV2 and TRBJ2-7): EPEVTQTPSHQVTQMGQEVILRCVPISNHLYFYWYRQILGQKVEFLVSFYNNEISEKSEIFDDQFSVERPDGSNFTLKIRSTKLEDSAMYFCASSPGVQYHEQYFGPGTRLTVT.

The chain combines TRBV6-1 with TRBJ1-4; no clear D gene. The CDR3 has 14 residues. In germline, CDR1 is MNHNS, CDR2 SASEGT. With 7 bases removed from V and 8 bases from J, the gap between germline ends came to 17 bases. CDR3 region: CASTSTSRKEKLFF. The CDR3 DNA reads as TGTGCCAGCACCTCAACTTCAAGGAAAGAAAAACTGTTTTTT.

This sequence joins TRBV2 and TRBJ2-4; D is tentatively TRBD1 or TRBD2 (5 bases each). V dropped 8 bases and J dropped 6 bases, with 17 bases sitting between them. CDR1 and CDR2 (germline): SNHLY, FYNNEI. The CDR3 has 14 amino acids. CDR3 in DNA: TGTGCCAGCCGGGTCGAGGGGTGGCTAAACATTCAGTACTTC. Translated: CASRVEGWLNIQYF.

This clone appeared a few times. The CDR3 spells CAINPRNSSSYEQYF. CDR3 nucleotide sequence: TGTGCCATCAACCCCAGGAACAGTTCCTCCTACGAGCAGTACTTC. This chain links TRBV10-3 with TRBJ2-7, with no clear D. Germline V gene lookup returns CDR1 ENHRY and CDR2 SYGVKD. The CDR3 spans 15 residues. The V end was cut by 7 bases, the J end by 0 bases, with 16 bases between.

The V gene is TRBV6-5, the J gene TRBJ1-2; no reliable D call. Germline V lookup: CDR1 MNHEY, CDR2 SVGAGI. V lost 8 bases and J 13 bases, leaving 11 bases between the germline ends. The CDR3 is 9 amino acids. Here the CDR3 reads CASGPGPTF. The CDR3, as DNA: TGTGCCAGCGGACCCGGCCCCACCTTC.

CDR3 DNA sequence: TGTGCCAGCAGCTCGCTAGCGGGAGGGCCTGATGAGCAGTTCTTC. It is translated as CASSSLAGGPDEQFF. This chain connects TRBV7-2 to TRBJ2-1; 12 positions agree with TRBD2. CDR3 length: 15 amino acids. Germline V CDR1 and CDR2: SGHTA, FQGNSA. The junction had 6 bases not matched to a gene; V was cut back by 4 bases and J by 8 bases. Combining the CDR3 with reference TRBV7-2 and TRBJ2-1 gives the whole variable domain GAGVSQSPSNKVTEKGKDVELRCDPISGHTALYWYRQSLGQGLEFLIYFQGNSAPDKSGLPSDRFSAERTGGSVSTLTIQRTQQEDSAVYLCASSSLAGGPDEQFFGPGTRLTVL.

The chain recombines TRBV19 with TRBJ2-1; D possibly matches TRBD1 or TRBD2 (5 bases each). V was cut by 10 bases and J by 2 bases, with 12 bases left in between. The V gene's germline CDR1 is LNHDA and CDR2 SQIVND (reference sequence). The CDR3 spans 13 residues. In DNA form, the CDR3 reads TGTGCCACCTCCGGGACCCCCTACAATGAGCAGTTCTTC. It codes for CATSGTPYNEQFF.

This chain uses TRBV19 with TRBJ1-2; 8 bases map to TRBD1. With V trimmed by 2 bases and J by 5 bases, 7 bases remained unmatched. CDR3 length: 15 amino acids. In germline, CDR1 is LNHDA, CDR2 SQIVND (reference sequence). CDR3 coding DNA: TGTGCCAGTAGTATACAGGCAGGGGGCCGGTATGGCTACACCTTC. As protein: CASSIQAGGRYGYTF.

CDR3 in DNA: TGTGCCATCAGTGAGGGGGACGCACCATCTGAAGCTTTCTTT. This codes for CAISEGDAPSEAFF. V and J are TRBV10-3 and TRBJ1-1, with D possibly being TRBD1 (5 bases). CDR1 ENHRY and CDR2 SYGVKD come from the germline V gene. Trimming took off 2 bases at V and 6 bases at J, with 13 bases between the two ends. This CDR3 has 14 residues.

The genes are TRBV7-2 and TRBJ2-3; 11 nucleotides line up with TRBD2. The CDR3 loop spans 16 amino acids. With 5 bases clipped from V and 4 bases from J, the junction kept 8 bases outside the gene matches. The V gene's germline CDR1 is SGHTA and CDR2 FQGNSA. The CDR3, as DNA: TGTGCCAGCAGCCATACTAGCGGGAGTATTGCAGATACGCAGTATTTT. Its protein product is CASSHTSGSIADTQYF. Full variable domain (rest looked up from reference TRBV7-2 and TRBJ2-3): GAGVSQSPSNKVTEKGKDVELRCDPISGHTALYWYRQSLGQGLEFLIYFQGNSAPDKSGLPSDRFSAERTGGSVSTLTIQRTQQEDSAVYLCASSHTSGSIADTQYFGPGTRLTVL.

The V gene is TRBV5-1, the J gene TRBJ1-2, with TRBD1 identical over 7 bases. The trim removed 4 bases at V and 4 bases at J, leaving 7 bases unmatched. The CDR3 loop spans 14 amino acids. Germline V lookup: CDR1 SGHRS, CDR2 YFSETQ. CDR3: CASSPGDRSYGYTF. The CDR3 DNA is TGCGCCAGCAGCCCCGGGGACAGATCCTATGGCTACACCTTC.

This chain connects TRBV6-5 to TRBJ1-1, with TRBD1 matching 9 bases. The CDR3 is made up of 16 amino acids. The V and J ends lost 1 base and 6 bases, in that order; junction bases with no gene match: 9. Germline V gene data show CDR1 as MNHEY and CDR2 as SVGAGI. Here the CDR3 DNA reads TGTGCCAGCAGTTACTTAGTTACGGGACAGGGATCTGAAGCTTTCTTT. The encoded protein is CASSYLVTGQGSEAFF.

V is TRBV6-5 and J is TRBJ2-7; 8 nucleotides agree with TRBD1. The trim removed 2 bases at V and 5 bases at J, leaving 5 bases unmatched. The germline V gene encodes CDR1 MNHEY and CDR2 SVGAGI. CDR3 length: 14 residues. The CDR3 region has the DNA TGTGCCAGCAGTTACGCAGGGGGCAGAAACGAGCAGTACTTC. Translated, it gives CASSYAGGRNEQYF.

The chain has TRBV5-1 and TRBJ2-7; 10 bases are a match to TRBD2. With 4 bases clipped from V and 5 bases from J, the junction kept 9 bases outside the gene matches. Germline CDR1 reads SGHRS; CDR2 reads YFSETQ. The CDR3 spans 15 residues. CDR3 sequence reads: CASSTRAGGVDEQYF. For the CDR3, the DNA is TGCGCCAGCAGCACGAGAGCGGGAGGGGTTGACGAGCAGTACTTC.

The chain couples TRBV10-3 to TRBJ1-1; a possible D gene is TRBD1 (6 bases). There are 15 residues in the CDR3. V was clipped by 10 bases and J by 1 base, with 19 bases between them. The germline gives CDR1 ENHRY, CDR2 SYGVKD. This CDR3 reads CATVATGTSNTEAFF. The DNA for the CDR3 is TGTGCCACCGTAGCTACAGGGACCTCGAACACTGAAGCTTTCTTT.

This clone was observed a single time. This chain uses TRBV19 with TRBJ2-1; no clear D gene. Trimming cost V 3 bases and J 2 bases, with 14 bases left between them. This CDR3 has 16 amino acids. The V gene's germline CDR1 is LNHDA and CDR2 SQIVND (reference sequence). CDR3 region: CASSMPPDSPYNEQFF. The CDR3, as DNA: TGTGCCAGTAGTATGCCCCCCGACTCTCCCTACAATGAGCAGTTCTTC. The complete variable domain, with remaining parts taken from reference TRBV19 and TRBJ2-1, reads DGGITQSPKYLFRKEGQNVTLSCEQNLNHDAMYWYRQDPGQGLRLIYYSQIVNDFQKGDIAEGYSVSREKKESFPLTVTSAQKNPTAFYLCASSMPPDSPYNEQFFGPGTRLTVL.

The chain links TRBV7-2 to TRBJ1-5; weak D call: TRBD1 (6 bases). This CDR3 has 13 residues. CDR1 SGHTA and CDR2 FQGNSA come from the germline V gene. V was cut by 2 bases and J by 4 bases, with 6 bases left in between. This CDR3 reads CASSLQGNQPQHF. The CDR3 DNA is TGTGCCAGCAGCTTACAGGGGAATCAGCCCCAGCATTTT.

This sequence joins TRBV30 and TRBJ1-3; D unresolved. Germline loops: CDR1 GTSNPN, CDR2 SVGIG (reference sequence). This CDR3 contains 14 residues. V shed 2 bases and J shed 0 bases, with 8 bases lying between them. The CDR3 spells CAWSNGLSGNTIYF. The CDR3 bases are TGTGCCTGGAGTAACGGCCTCTCTGGAAACACCATATATTTT.

This clone was seen just once. V is TRBV7-2 and J is TRBJ1-1; D not resolved. The CDR3 sequence is 13 residues long. Germline V CDR1 and CDR2: SGHTA, FQGNSA. The ends were cut back, 2 bases at V and 2 bases at J, with 6 bases in the middle. The CDR3 loop is CASSLQRNTEAFF. The DNA of the CDR3 is TGTGCCAGCAGCTTACAGAGAAACACTGAAGCTTTCTTT.

V is TRBV4-2 and J is TRBJ2-7; D is ambiguous. Between the trimmed V and J ends, which lost 5 bases and 4 bases, there was a span of 12 bases. CDR1 and CDR2 from the germline V gene are LGHNA and YNFKEQ. The CDR3 has 13 residues. This CDR3 is CASSLERGYEQYF. The CDR3, as DNA: TGTGCCAGCAGCTTGGAGAGAGGATACGAGCAGTACTTC.

The CDR3 nucleotides are TGTGCCAGCAGCCCATCCGAATTAGCTGAAGCTTTCTTT. Its protein product is CASSPSELAEAFF. V usage is TRBV11-2 and J usage is TRBJ1-1; D not certain. Between the trimmed V and J ends, which lost 5 bases and 6 bases, there was a span of 13 bases. The CDR3 is 13 amino acids. From germline, CDR1 is SGHAT and CDR2 FQNNGV.

This chain joins TRBV2 and TRBJ2-3; 11 bases fit TRBD2. Losses at the gene ends were 8 bases for V and 5 bases for J; bases not matched to a gene: 9. The CDR3 extends over 15 amino acids. In germline, CDR1 is SNHLY, CDR2 FYNNEI. CDR3 nucleotides: TGTGCCAGCGGGAGACTAGCGGGACGGCAAGATACGCAGTATTTT. Protein: CASGRLAGRQDTQYF.

This chain uses TRBV10-2 with TRBJ1-1; TRBD1 is a possible D gene (5 bases). In germline, CDR1 is WSHSY, CDR2 SAAADI. This CDR3 spans 16 amino acids. V lost 6 bases and J 3 bases, leaving 20 bases between the germline ends. The CDR3 sequence is CASRGLLRGAYTEAFF. CDR3 sequence (DNA): TGCGCCAGCAGGGGGCTATTAAGGGGCGCCTACACTGAAGCTTTCTTT.

The chain joins TRBV5-3 to TRBJ2-4; 11 bases align to TRBD1. TRBV5-3 is assigned to the ORF class and has an uncertain function. J gave up 0 bases and V 0 bases, and 14 bases lay outside the gene matches. CDR3 size: 21 residues. The CDR3 nucleotides read TGTGCCAGAAGCTTGGGAAAATACGGGACAGGGGGAATCGTAGCCAAAAACATTCAGTACTTC. It yields the protein CARSLGKYGTGGIVAKNIQYF.

V usage is TRBV5-8 and J usage is TRBJ2-7, with D possibly being TRBD2 (5 bases). CDR1 SGHTS and CDR2 YDEGEE come from the germline V gene. This CDR3 is built from 15 residues. The ends were cut back, 0 bases at V and 2 bases at J, with 12 bases in the middle. The CDR3 protein is CASSLGLAEAYEQYF. Written as DNA, the CDR3 is TGTGCCAGCAGCTTGGGGCTAGCCGAAGCCTACGAGCAGTACTTC.